These 17 T cell receptor beta chains share one sample of origin, sequenced in a study of cytomegalovirus exposure and HLA in healthy donors. PCR involved 60 Vbeta and 13 Jbeta primers. Data came from immunoSEQ multiplex PCR; TCRdb stores just in-frame clones and leaves some out. The table has around 140,000 clones, approximately 82% seen once. The sequenced material came from PBMCs. Source of these receptors: a middle-aged woman in good health and CMV-seronegative.

The J gene is TRBJ1-2, the V gene TRBV9; tentatively, D is TRBD1 (5 bases). Germline-derived CDR1 and CDR2 are SGDLS and YYNGEE. Between the trimmed V and J ends, which lost 0 bases and 4 bases, there was a span of 13 bases. The CDR3 runs to 15 residues. The CDR3 here is CASSVGGREGYGYTF. The CDR3 coding sequence is TGTGCCAGCAGCGTAGGTGGCAGGGAAGGCTATGGCTACACCTTC. Full variable domain (outside the CDR3, taken from reference TRBV9 and TRBJ1-2): DSGVTQTPKHLITATGQRVTLRCSPRSGDLSVYWYQQSLDQGLQFLIQYYNGEERAKGNILERFSAQQFPDLHSELNLSSLELGDSALYFCASSVGGREGYGYTFGSGTRLTVV.

The chain recombines TRBV25-1 with TRBJ1-1, with D perhaps matching TRBD1 (6 bases). This CDR3 comprises 14 residues. In germline, CDR1 is MGHDK, CDR2 SYGVNS. The V and J ends lost 4 bases and 2 bases respectively, with 11 bases between them. CDR3: CASSGSGANTEAFF. DNA for the CDR3: TGTGCCAGCAGTGGATCAGGGGCCAACACTGAAGCTTTCTTT.

The chain recombines TRBV11-2 with TRBJ2-3, with TRBD1 identical over 8 bases. CDR3 length equals 15 residues. The germline gives CDR1 SGHAT, CDR2 FQNNGV. Unmatched junction bases numbered 5, after V lost 2 bases and J lost 4 bases. The CDR3 nucleotides read TGTGCCAGCAGCTTACGACAGGGGCTGGCAGATACGCAGTATTTT. Its translation is CASSLRQGLADTQYF.

The chain combines TRBV28 with TRBJ1-1, with D perhaps matching TRBD1 (5 bases). Germline V gene lookup returns CDR1 MDHEN and CDR2 SYDVKM. The V and J ends lost 1 base and 1 base respectively, with 19 bases between them. The CDR3 is made up of 18 amino acids. The CDR3 sequence: CASSLFSLSNRKNTEAFF. CDR3 DNA: TGTGCCAGCAGTTTATTTTCGCTATCGAACAGGAAGAACACTGAAGCTTTCTTT.

This rearrangement joins TRBV21-1 to TRBJ1-1. TRBV21-1 is a known pseudogene. The CDR3 totals 15 residues. This CDR3 reads CASSSREAETTEAFF. DNA of the CDR3: TGTGCCAGCAGCTCACGGGAAGCCGAGACCACTGAAGCTTTCTTT.

CDR3 sequence: CASSVGPGQETQYF. CDR3 in DNA: TGTGCCAGCAGCGTAGGCCCAGGGCAAGAGACCCAGTACTTC. The V and J genes are TRBV9 and TRBJ2-5, with D maybe TRBD1 (5 bases). This CDR3 has 14 residues. CDR1 and CDR2 (germline): SGDLS, YYNGEE. The V end lost 0 bases, the J end lost 2 bases, and 8 bases lay between the germline ends.

The chain combines TRBV28 with TRBJ1-6; possibly TRBD1 for D (6 bases). This CDR3 is built from 14 residues. Germline CDR1 MDHEN, CDR2 SYDVKM. Deletions cut 4 bases from V and 10 bases from J, with 14 bases between. The CDR3 region has the DNA TGTGCCAGCAGTTCCTACAGGGCGCGCTCACCCCTCCACTTT. It codes for CASSSYRARSPLHF.

This chain connects TRBV30 to TRBJ2-3, with 9 bases that match TRBD2. CDR3 size: 17 residues. The V segment lost 0 bases and the J segment 6 bases; nucleotides outside the gene matches: 13. Germline CDR1 reads GTSNPN; CDR2 reads SVGIG (reference sequence). This chain's CDR3 is CAWSVLVPAGGFDTQYF. CDR3 bases: TGTGCCTGGAGTGTACTGGTGCCGGCGGGAGGGTTCGATACGCAGTATTTT.

The genes are TRBV19 and TRBJ1-5; 7 nucleotides line up with TRBD1. The germline CDR1 and CDR2 sequences are LNHDA and SQIVND (reference sequence). The ends lost 3 bases at V and 0 bases at J; junction bases unmatched: 8. The CDR3 contains 17 residues. In nucleotides, the CDR3 is TGTGCCAGTAGTATTCTGGGACAGAAGATTAGCAATCAGCCCCAGCATTTT. It encodes CASSILGQKISNQPQHF.

The CDR3 loop reads CAWSVTGSTEAFF. DNA of the CDR3: TGTGCCTGGAGTGTCACAGGGAGCACTGAAGCTTTCTTT. The chain couples TRBV30 to TRBJ1-1, with D perhaps TRBD1 (6 bases). V lost 0 bases and J 4 bases, leaving 9 bases between the germline ends. This CDR3 comprises 13 residues. The V gene's germline CDR1 is GTSNPN and CDR2 SVGIG (reference sequence).

This clone was seen more than once but under ten times. The gene calls are TRBV4-1 and TRBJ2-3, with D possibly TRBD2 on 6 matching bases. The CDR3 has 15 amino acids. Trimming stripped 1 base from V and 5 bases from J, with 13 bases between. From germline, CDR1 is MGHRA and CDR2 YSYEKL. CDR3 loop: CASSQAGVGVDTQYF. CDR3 nucleotides: TGCGCCAGCAGCCAAGCGGGAGTGGGGGTAGATACGCAGTATTTT.

The rearrangement links TRBV19 to TRBJ2-3; 12 nucleotides align to TRBD2. The ends lost 5 bases at V and 4 bases at J; junction bases unmatched: 4. CDR3 length equals 15 residues. Germline-derived CDR1 and CDR2 are LNHDA and SQIVND (reference sequence). CDR3 loop: CASSPRLAGADTQYF. In nucleotides, the CDR3 is TGTGCCAGTAGTCCTCGACTAGCGGGAGCAGATACGCAGTATTTT. The complete variable domain, with remaining parts taken from reference TRBV19 and TRBJ2-3, reads DGGITQSPKYLFRKEGQNVTLSCEQNLNHDAMYWYRQDPGQGLRLIYYSQIVNDFQKGDIAEGYSVSREKKESFPLTVTSAQKNPTAFYLCASSPRLAGADTQYFGPGTRLTVL.

The chain has TRBV15 and TRBJ2-7, with no clear D. The V gene lost 1 base and the J gene lost 1 base, with 8 bases spanning the gap. This CDR3 has 14 residues. Germline V gives CDR1 LNHNV, CDR2 YYDKDF (reference sequence). DNA for the CDR3: TGTGCCACCAGCAGAGGGGCTGCGTCCTACGAGCAGTACTTC. Amino acids: CATSRGAASYEQYF.

This chain joins TRBV11-2 and TRBJ1-5; no reliable D call. The CDR3 is 16 residues long. Trimming cost V 0 bases and J 2 bases, with 11 bases left between them. From germline, CDR1 is SGHAT and CDR2 FQNNGV. The DNA of the CDR3 is TGTGCCAGCAGCTTAGATTACGGGGAGGGCAATCAGCCCCAGCATTTT. Encoded protein: CASSLDYGEGNQPQHF.

The chain is built from TRBV6-6 and TRBJ1-5; D is possibly TRBD1 (6 bases). The CDR3 consists of 15 residues. Germline V gene data show CDR1 as MNHNY and CDR2 as SVGAGI (reference sequence). V was pared by 2 bases and J by 0 bases, with 8 bases between. The CDR3 here is CASSYQGYSNQPQHF. CDR3 nucleotide sequence: TGTGCCAGCAGTTACCAGGGGTATAGCAATCAGCCCCAGCATTTT.

This chain uses TRBV15 with TRBJ1-1; tentatively, D is TRBD1 (5 bases). The germline V and J ends were trimmed by 0 bases and 11 bases, with 13 bases remaining between them. The CDR3 spans 13 residues. The germline V gene encodes CDR1 LNHNV and CDR2 YYDKDF (reference sequence). The CDR3 sequence is CATSRENGADAFF. Here the CDR3 DNA reads TGTGCCACCAGCAGAGAGAATGGGGCAGACGCTTTCTTT.

The CDR3 DNA follows: TGTGCCAGTAGAACGGGGACACCTGTAGAGACCCAGTACTTC. This translates into CASRTGTPVETQYF. The chain couples TRBV19 to TRBJ2-5; TRBD1 might be the D (6 bases). CDR3 length equals 14 residues. CDR1 LNHDA and CDR2 SQIVND come from the germline V gene (reference sequence). V was shortened by 6 bases and J by 4 bases, with 15 bases between the two germline ends. The entire variable domain, with the rest obtained from reference TRBV19 and TRBJ2-5, is as follows: DGGITQSPKYLFRKEGQNVTLSCEQNLNHDAMYWYRQDPGQGLRLIYYSQIVNDFQKGDIAEGYSVSREKKESFPLTVTSAQKNPTAFYLCASRTGTPVETQYFGPGTRLLVL.